This T cell receptor beta chain was sequenced in a study of cytomegalovirus exposure and HLA in healthy donors. General study results and limits: Reports credit the classifier with highly specific, highly sensitive diagnosis of cytomegalovirus status. Fewer N-insertions than the 666-donor mean were reportedly shown by an Asian-associated ancestry cluster in a later analysis.

PCR involved 60 Vbeta and 13 Jbeta primers. This table comes from immunoSEQ multiplex PCR, and its TCRdb copy is limited to in-frame clones, with some not included. The data contain more than 85,000 clones, more than 65% of them singletons. The J segment lost 6 bases and the V segment lost 2 bases, leaving 5 bases of the junction unmatched. There are 14 residues in the CDR3. The V gene's germline CDR1 is KGHSH and CDR2 LQKENI. About this clone: The antigen is undetermined.

This chain links TRBV18 with TRBJ2-7; 9 positions agree with TRBD1. Input material: PBMCs. This TCR was sampled from a man in his forties in good health and CMV-seropositive. CDR3 residues: CASSPSGQGGEQYF. In DNA form, the CDR3 reads TGTGCCAGCTCACCATCGGGACAGGGCGGCGAGCAGTACTTC.